The subject of this entry is one T cell receptor (beta chain). Some clones are missing from TCRdb's copy, which holds only in-frame ones; the method was immunoSEQ multiplex PCR. The sample lists about 560,000 clones, about 80% occurring once. This entry belongs to a study of shared clonotypes between healthy human individuals. Germline values: CDR1 SGHRS, CDR2 YFSETQ. The CDR3 length is 16 residues. Between the trimmed V and J ends, which lost 4 bases and 3 bases, there was a span of 19 bases. This TCR derives from a woman in her thirties or forties in good health. Some clones in this sample may be carry-over from other donors' samples. Sequencing was performed on PBMCs. The rearrangement uses TRBV5-1 and TRBJ1-1; tentatively, D is TRBD1 (6 bases). This chain's CDR3 is CASSPSYRERDTEAFF. The DNA of the CDR3 is TGCGCCAGCAGCCCGAGTTACAGGGAAAGAGACACTGAAGCTTTCTTT.